This T cell receptor beta chain is from a study of T cell repertoires in cytomegalovirus infection (dated by TCRdb to between 2018 and 2021). Regarding the research as a whole: Peptide stimulations targeted recently identified HLA-C-restricted CMV epitopes, whose presentation resists viral immunomodulation, together with well-studied HLA-B-restricted epitopes. Because public TCR beta signatures pointed to carriage of CMV infection together with the matching HLA type, the HLA type of each donor mattered for the analysis. Broader findings and caveats from the paper: In the ex vivo response, HLA-C-restricted CMV-specific TCR beta clonotypes were dominant, and in two of eight donors the single most frequent clonotype came from this HLA-C-restricted group. In both this cohort and an independent roughly 360-donor cohort, the cumulative frequency of public TCR beta family members distinguished carriers of CMV infection plus the relevant HLA type.

The sample's treatment or condition label, in plain terms: in vitro stimulation with specific CMV peptide epitopes to enrich CMV-specific T cells. This clonotype was recorded only once. The target of this receptor is not known. Base qualities are not recorded, but no much larger clone differs from it by a single base. A lone read gives weak evidence. Trimming takes 7 bases off V and 9 bases off J; junction bases not matched to a gene: 11. CDR1 DFQATT and CDR2 SNEGSKA were looked up in the germline V gene (reference sequence). The CDR3 numbers 13 residues from cysteine through phenylalanine. The sequence is cut down to CDR3 DNA, 39 bases in frame from base 1. Sequencing took place on an Illumina HiSeq 1500. TCRdb itself trimmed the public reads at Q25 with fastp, ran MiXCR and retained productive beta chains. A single entry per CDR3 protein holds the most common genes and DNA from its merged rows. The table for this sample lists about 700,000 distinct CDR3 sequences; roughly 36% of them were counted only once. The ten most abundant clones make up about 20% of the sample.

Here the chain combines TRBV20-1 and TRBJ2-3; a stretch of 9 junction bases matches TRBD2. The origin of this receptor is a human donor in good health (CMV status not recorded). Some clones in this sample may be carry-over from other donors' samples. The sequences come from cultured PBMCs, collected from culture after CMV antigen stimulation. The base sequence is TGCAGTGGGAGGGAGCGGGGGGTCCCCACGCAGTATTTT. Its protein product is CSGRERGVPTQYF.